The 29 T cell receptor beta chains presented below share a single source sample, sequenced in a study of blood T cell repertoires in COVID-19. Method: immunoSEQ multiplex PCR; TCRdb's copy keeps in-frame clones and lacks some. Of around 56,000 clones listed, over 70% were seen once; the top ten hold approximately 14%. Sequenced: peripheral blood. Source of these receptors: a woman between 65 and 79 years old with acute or convalescent COVID-19.

The rearrangement links TRBV7-9 to TRBJ2-3; 14 nucleotides line up with TRBD2. There are 18 residues in the CDR3. Trimming cost V 5 bases and J 3 bases; bases outside gene matches: 10. CDR1 is SEHNR and CDR2 is FQNEAQ in the germline V gene (reference sequence). CDR3: CASSRRGGLAGETDTQYF. The CDR3 DNA sequence: TGTGCCAGCAGCCGCCGCGGGGGACTAGCGGGGGAGACAGATACGCAGTATTTT.

The CDR3 loop is CASGSGEGEETQYF. CDR3 in DNA: TGTGCCAGCGGTAGCGGGGAGGGTGAAGAGACCCAGTACTTC. J is TRBJ2-5 and V is TRBV7-9; the match to TRBD2 covers 8 bases. CDR1 is SEHNR, CDR2 FQNEAQ, per germline (reference sequence). This CDR3 is 14 amino acids long. V shed 8 bases, J shed 3 bases, and the junction held 8 bases outside the gene matches.

This clone was picked up a small number of times. The gene calls are TRBV4-1 and TRBJ1-1; maybe TRBD1 (5 bases). This CDR3 is 13 amino acids long. CDR1 is MGHRA and CDR2 is YSYEKL in the germline V gene. Trimming took 3 bases from V and 7 from J, leaving 12 bases between them. Here the CDR3 DNA reads TGCGCCAGCAGCCATGAAGGGAGGGGTGAAGCTTTCTTT. It is translated as CASSHEGRGEAFF.

The chain joins TRBV3-1 (or the pseudogene TRBV3-2) to TRBJ1-2; no firm D call. Germline CDR1 LGHDT, CDR2 YNNKEL (reference sequence). The CDR3 loop spans 15 amino acids. Deletions cut 4 bases from V and 1 base from J, with 13 bases between. The CDR3 loop reads CASSPLVGINYGYTF. In DNA, the CDR3 is TGTGCCAGCAGCCCTTTGGTCGGGATTAACTATGGCTACACCTTC.

As DNA, the CDR3 is TGTGCCAGCAGTCGGGGACATAGAAACGAGCAGTACTTC. Translated, it gives CASSRGHRNEQYF. V usage is TRBV12-3 or TRBV12-4 and J usage is TRBJ2-7, with D perhaps TRBD1 (6 bases). This CDR3 contains 13 residues. Trimming cost V 5 bases and J 5 bases, with 13 bases left between them.

The genes are TRBV20-1 and TRBJ1-2; no definite D call. This CDR3 region has 11 residues. The V end was cut by 6 bases, the J end by 8 bases, with 13 bases between. The V gene's germline CDR1 is DFQATT and CDR2 SNEGSKA (reference sequence). CDR3: CSAPWEPGYTF. In DNA form, the CDR3 reads TGCAGTGCCCCGTGGGAGCCCGGCTACACCTTC.

The V and J genes are TRBV5-4 and TRBJ1-6; possibly TRBD1 for D (5 bases). CDR1 is SGHNT, CDR2 YYREEE, per germline (reference sequence). This CDR3 region has 16 residues. Trimming left V 0 bases short and J 10 bases short, with 17 bases between. The CDR3 nucleotides read TGTGCCAGCAGCTTGGGGGGGGGTATAGTAGGCTCACCCCTCCACTTT. This codes for CASSLGGGIVGSPLHF.

This clone was detected only a few times. The chain is built from TRBV18 and TRBJ2-3, with TRBD2 matching 13 bases. From germline, CDR1 is KGHSH and CDR2 LQKENI. Losses at the gene ends were 8 bases for V and 2 bases for J; bases not matched to a gene: 7. This CDR3 has 16 residues. As DNA, the CDR3 is TGTGCCAGCAGCTCGGGACTAGCGGGGACCACAGATACGCAGTATTTT. Translating gives CASSSGLAGTTDTQYF.

The chain recombines TRBV5-4 with TRBJ2-7; the match to TRBD2 covers 8 bases. Looked up from germline, CDR1 is SGHNT and CDR2 is YYREEE (reference sequence). The junction had 8 bases not matched to a gene; V was cut back by 4 bases and J by 5 bases. This CDR3 is built from 14 residues. CDR3 protein: CASSPPGTRNEQYF. CDR3 DNA: TGTGCCAGCAGCCCCCCCGGGACTAGAAACGAGCAGTACTTC.

J is TRBJ1-1 and V is TRBV5-8, with TRBD1 matching 7 bases. V was pared by 6 bases and J by 0 bases, with 8 bases of the junction left unmatched. The CDR3 consists of 15 residues. The germline gives CDR1 SGHTS, CDR2 YDEGEE. The CDR3 region is CASTRGRGLNTEAFF. DNA of the CDR3: TGTGCCAGCACACGGGGCAGGGGGTTGAACACTGAAGCTTTCTTT.

V is TRBV7-3 and J is TRBJ2-3; possible D gene TRBD1, 5 bases. The CDR3 extends over 15 amino acids. Germline V lookup: CDR1 SGHTA, CDR2 FQGTGA. V dropped 5 bases and J dropped 0 bases, with 12 bases sitting between them. The CDR3 region is CASSTQAHSTDTQYF. The CDR3 coding sequence is TGTGCCAGCAGCACACAGGCCCATAGCACAGATACGCAGTATTTT.

The chain recombines TRBV29-1 with TRBJ2-7; tentatively, D is TRBD1 (6 bases). The CDR3 runs 13 residues. The V and J ends lost 4 bases and 2 bases respectively, with 12 bases between them. Germline-derived CDR1 and CDR2 are SQVTM and ANQGSEA. For the CDR3, the DNA is TGCAGCGTTGGAGGGACACTCACCTACGAGCAGTACTTC. Translating it yields CSVGGTLTYEQYF.

The rearrangement links TRBV29-1 to TRBJ2-7; TRBD1 might be the D (6 bases). The CDR3 is 12 amino acids. The V end was cut by 6 bases, the J end by 0 bases, with 9 bases between. Germline CDR1 SQVTM, CDR2 ANQGSEA. The CDR3 reads CSVLTGSYEQYF. As DNA, the CDR3 is TGCAGCGTGTTGACAGGCTCCTACGAGCAGTACTTC.

This clone was seen only once. The rearrangement joins TRBV5-1 to TRBJ1-6; the match to TRBD1 covers 8 bases. CDR3 length: 23 amino acids. Losses at the gene ends were 0 bases for V and 3 bases for J; bases not matched to a gene: 23. From germline, CDR1 is SGHRS and CDR2 YFSETQ. CDR3 amino acids: CASSLARLTRTGNAWDYNSPLHF. CDR3 sequence (DNA): TGCGCCAGCAGCTTGGCCCGACTGACGAGGACAGGGAATGCTTGGGACTATAATTCACCCCTCCACTTT.

This chain joins TRBV3-1 (or the pseudogene TRBV3-2) and TRBJ1-2, with D possibly being TRBD1 (5 bases). The V gene's germline CDR1 is LGHDT and CDR2 YNNKEL (reference sequence). The CDR3 extends over 15 amino acids. V was shortened by 1 base and J by 1 base, with 10 bases between the two germline ends. CDR3 in amino acids: CASSQGSGYNYGYTF. CDR3 sequence (DNA): TGTGCCAGCAGCCAAGGATCAGGGTATAACTATGGCTACACCTTC.

The chain uses TRBV6-5 and TRBJ1-2, with TRBD1 identical over 8 bases. V shed 3 bases and J 4 bases; nucleotides not matched to a gene: 10. There are 16 residues in the CDR3. Germline lookup yields CDR1 MNHEY and CDR2 SVGAGI. In nucleotides, the CDR3 is TGTGCCAGCAGTTATTCGGACAGGGTTCGTAGCTATGGCTACACCTTC. This encodes CASSYSDRVRSYGYTF.

The chain combines TRBV27 with TRBJ1-2; D remains unclear. In germline, CDR1 is MNHEY, CDR2 SMNVEV (reference sequence). The CDR3 totals 13 residues. Trimming shortened V by 3 bases and J by 6 bases, and 11 bases separated the two germline ends. CDR3 DNA: TGTGCCAGCAGTTTCGCGCCCTATCATGGCTACACCTTC. Its translation is CASSFAPYHGYTF.

The chain has TRBV5-1 and TRBJ1-6; 7 nucleotides agree with TRBD1. Germline loops: CDR1 SGHRS, CDR2 YFSETQ. This CDR3 is built from 15 residues. With V trimmed by 0 bases and J by 13 bases, 10 bases remained unmatched. DNA for the CDR3: TGCGCCAGCAGCTTGGCGCAGGGGGTAGGTGCTCCCCTCCACTTT. Translated, it gives CASSLAQGVGAPLHF.

This clone has just one count. The chain's CDR3 is CASSATGNTEAFF. The CDR3 DNA is TGTGCCAGCAGCGCAACAGGGAACACTGAAGCTTTCTTT. The chain carries TRBV5-4 and TRBJ1-1; D possibly corresponds to TRBD1 (5 bases). The ends were cut back, 4 bases at V and 1 base at J, with 8 bases in the middle. The germline V gene encodes CDR1 SGHNT and CDR2 YYREEE (reference sequence). The CDR3 has 13 residues.

This CDR3 is CASSLSGGNTGELFF. The CDR3 bases are TGCGCCAGCAGCTTGAGCGGGGGGAACACCGGGGAGCTGTTTTTT. The V gene is TRBV5-1, the J gene TRBJ2-2; 8 bases are shared with TRBD2. The CDR3 has 15 residues. With 1 base clipped from V and 1 base from J, the junction kept 0 bases outside the gene matches. Germline V gene data show CDR1 as SGHRS and CDR2 as YFSETQ.

V gene TRBV5-8 combines with J gene TRBJ1-1, with 7 bases matching TRBD1. The CDR3 runs 14 residues. The junction had 3 bases not matched to a gene; V was cut back by 4 bases and J by 0 bases. Germline CDR1 reads SGHTS; CDR2 reads YDEGEE. Here the CDR3 DNA reads TGTGCCAGCAGCCCGGGACAGATGAACACTGAAGCTTTCTTT. Its protein is CASSPGQMNTEAFF.

This clone was detected many times. J is TRBJ2-3 and V is TRBV5-1; the match to TRBD2 covers 9 bases. This CDR3 comprises 15 residues. Trimming cost V 4 bases and J 5 bases; bases outside gene matches: 8. CDR1 is SGHRS and CDR2 is YFSETQ in the germline V gene. The CDR3 is CASSVRGLAQDTQYF. Here the CDR3 DNA reads TGCGCCAGCAGCGTACGGGGACTAGCTCAAGATACGCAGTATTTT.

This clone was seen only a few times. The V call is TRBV5-5, the J call TRBJ1-4, with 7 bases that match TRBD1. This CDR3 comprises 17 residues. The germline gives CDR1 SGHKS, CDR2 YYEKEE (reference sequence). V was pared by 4 bases and J by 0 bases, with 9 bases of the junction left unmatched. CDR3 nucleotide sequence: TGTGCCAGCAGCACCGGGACAGTATTTGCAACTAATGAAAAACTGTTTTTT. Translating it yields CASSTGTVFATNEKLFF.

The chain employs TRBV5-1 and TRBJ2-7, with D perhaps TRBD2 (5 bases). Looked up from germline, CDR1 is SGHRS and CDR2 is YFSETQ. This CDR3 region has 14 residues. The ends were cut back, 0 bases at V and 5 bases at J, with 12 bases in the middle. The CDR3 DNA sequence: TGCGCCAGCAGCTTGGGTGGCTCCGGGAACGAGCAGTACTTC. Protein sequence: CASSLGGSGNEQYF. Variable domain in full (rest from reference TRBV5-1 and TRBJ2-7): KAGVTQTPRYLIKTRGQQVTLSCSPISGHRSVSWYQQTPGQGLQFLFEYFSETQRNKGNFPGRFSGRQFSNSRSEMNVSTLELGDSALYLCASSLGGSGNEQYFGPGTRLTVT.

This chain uses TRBV4-1 with TRBJ2-7, with D tentatively TRBD1 (6 bases). The CDR3 length is 16 residues. Germline V gene lookup returns CDR1 MGHRA and CDR2 YSYEKL. V was trimmed by 4 bases and J by 2 bases, leaving 18 bases between them. CDR3 sequence reads: CASSPGLDRTTYEQYF. Here the CDR3 DNA reads TGCGCCAGCAGCCCAGGGCTCGACAGGACCACCTACGAGCAGTACTTC.

The chain has TRBV9 and TRBJ2-1, with TRBD1 identical over 7 bases. The CDR3 covers 15 residues. Germline V gene lookup returns CDR1 SGDLS and CDR2 YYNGEE. V trimming: 7 bases; J trimming: 8 bases; junction bases outside the gene matches: 15. The CDR3 here is CASARGGRFYDEQFF. CDR3 bases: TGTGCCAGCGCCAGAGGGGGCAGATTTTACGATGAGCAGTTCTTC.

A few counts support this clone. J is TRBJ1-1 and V is TRBV10-1; D ambiguous. This CDR3 contains 15 residues. V lost 0 bases to trimming and J lost 1 base, with 9 bases between them. Germline V lookup: CDR1 WNHNN, CDR2 SYGVQD (reference sequence). CDR3 residues: CASSESGVQNTEAFF. The CDR3 nucleotides read TGCGCCAGCAGTGAGTCCGGTGTGCAGAACACTGAAGCTTTCTTT.

The table lists this clone with a few counts. The chain recombines TRBV29-1 with TRBJ1-4; no definite D call. The CDR3 covers 15 residues. Germline loops: CDR1 SQVTM, CDR2 ANQGSEA. V gave up 3 bases and J gave up 0 bases, with 11 bases separating them. The DNA of the CDR3 is TGCAGCGTTGAGGGAGGGTTTGCAACTAATGAAAAACTGTTTTTT. This sequence encodes CSVEGGFATNEKLFF. The variable domain in full, completed from reference TRBV29-1 and TRBJ1-4, reads SAVISQKPSRDICQRGTSLTIQCQVDSQVTMMFWYRQQPGQSLTLIATANQGSEATYESGFVIDKFPISRPNLTFSTLTVSNMSPEDSSIYLCSVEGGFATNEKLFFGSGTQLSVL.

The chain's CDR3 is CASSLWGQGTQKLFF. The CDR3 coding sequence is TGTGCCAGCAGCCTCTGGGGACAGGGTACCCAAAAACTGTTTTTT. The V gene is TRBV5-4, the J gene TRBJ1-4; TRBD1 aligns across 9 bases. Trimming cost V 4 bases and J 9 bases; bases outside gene matches: 10. In germline, CDR1 is SGHNT, CDR2 YYREEE (reference sequence). This CDR3 comprises 15 residues. The full variable domain, in which reference TRBV5-4 and TRBJ1-4 provide the parts outside the CDR3, is ETGVTQSPTHLIKTRGQQVTLRCSSQSGHNTVSWYQQALGQGPQFIFQYYREEENGRGNFPPRFSGLQFPNYSSELNVNALELDDSALYLCASSLWGQGTQKLFFGSGTQLSVL.